This T cell receptor (beta chain) was found in a study of CD8 T cells in Susac syndrome. Study-wide points: The study admitted that it had a relatively small number of individuals in its TCR sequencing and HLA analysis.

Random hexamers served to reverse transcribe roughly 0.45 to 1 ug RNA. TCRdb recomputed calls from the immunoSEQ multiplex PCR reads with MiXCR, one row per CDR3 protein. The repertoire holds some 75,000 distinct CDR3 sequences, with approximately 93% as singletons. About this clonotype itself: As yet, its antigen is unknown.

The receptor's source is a human donor with Susac syndrome. The specimen was CD8+ T cells from PBMCs.

In nucleotides, the CDR3 is TGTGCCTGGAGGATTGTGGGGGAAGCTGAAGCTTTCTTT. Translated: CAWRIVGEAEAFF. The V and J genes are TRBV30 and TRBJ1-1, with D possibly TRBD1 on 5 matching bases. The V end was cut by 3 bases, the J end by 6 bases, with 14 bases between. Germline values: CDR1 GTSNPN, CDR2 SVGIG (reference sequence). The CDR3 has 13 residues.